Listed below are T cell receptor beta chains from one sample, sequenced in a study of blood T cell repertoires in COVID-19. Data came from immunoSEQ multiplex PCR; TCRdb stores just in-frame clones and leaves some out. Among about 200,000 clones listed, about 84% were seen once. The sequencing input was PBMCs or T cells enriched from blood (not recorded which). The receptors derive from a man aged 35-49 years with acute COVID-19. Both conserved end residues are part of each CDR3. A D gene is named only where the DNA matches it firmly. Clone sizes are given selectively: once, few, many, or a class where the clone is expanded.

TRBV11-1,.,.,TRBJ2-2,CASSLRQRHTGELFF,TGTGCCAGCAGCTTAAGACAGCGTCACACCGGGGAGCTGTTTTTT
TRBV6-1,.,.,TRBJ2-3,CASSEDLLRDTQYF,TGTGCCAGCAGTGAAGACCTACTAAGGGATACGCAGTATTTT
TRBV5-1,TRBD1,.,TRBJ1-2,CASRPGTDTYGYTF,TGCGCCAGCAGACCAGGGACAGATACCTATGGCTACACCTTC
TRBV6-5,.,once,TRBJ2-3,CASSPPGGRTDTQYF,TGTGCCAGCAGTCCTCCTGGCGGGCGCACAGATACGCAGTATTTT
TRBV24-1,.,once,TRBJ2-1,CATSDFGEYNEQFF,TGTGCCACCAGTGATTTCGGGGAGTACAATGAGCAGTTCTTC
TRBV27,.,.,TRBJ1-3,CASSPFGGGYSGNTIYF,TGTGCCAGCAGTCCATTTGGGGGGGGCTACTCTGGAAACACCATATATTTT
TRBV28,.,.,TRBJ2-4,CASSLSGGKANIQYF,TGTGCCAGCAGCCTATCGGGCGGGAAGGCAAACATTCAGTACTTC
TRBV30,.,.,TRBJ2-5,CAVGGASQTQYF,TGTGCCGTTGGGGGGGCAAGTCAGACCCAGTACTTC
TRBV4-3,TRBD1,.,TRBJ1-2,CASSRDQGAGGYTF,TGCGCCAGCAGCCGAGATCAGGGGGCGGGGGGCTACACCTTC
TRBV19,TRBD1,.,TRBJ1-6,CASKVTGGSPLHF,TGTGCCAGTAAGGTGACAGGGGGTTCACCCCTCCACTTT
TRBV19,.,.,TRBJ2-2,CAADKNTGELFF,TGTGCGGCGGACAAGAACACCGGGGAGCTGTTTTTT
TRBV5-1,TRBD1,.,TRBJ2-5,CASSFSTGGLETQYF,TGCGCCAGCAGCTTCTCAACAGGGGGGTTAGAGACCCAGTACTTC
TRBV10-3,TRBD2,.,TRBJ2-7,CAISDPSGRGGYEQYF,TGTGCCATCAGTGACCCCAGCGGGAGAGGTGGCTACGAGCAGTACTTC
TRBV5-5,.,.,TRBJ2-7,CASSLWQGTHEQYF,TGTGCCAGCAGCTTGTGGCAGGGTACCCACGAGCAGTACTTC
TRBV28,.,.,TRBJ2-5,CASSFQTDYQETQYF,TGTGCCAGCAGTTTTCAGACAGATTACCAAGAGACCCAGTACTTC
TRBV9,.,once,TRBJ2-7,CASTPTSGNRYEQYF,TGTGCCAGCACCCCGACATCTGGTAACCGCTACGAGCAGTACTTC
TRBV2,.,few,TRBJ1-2,CASSEGGYGYTF,TGTGCCAGCAGCGAGGGCGGCTATGGCTACACCTTC
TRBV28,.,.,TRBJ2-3,CASSNPQGPDTQYF,TGTGCCAGCAGTAACCCACAGGGCCCAGATACGCAGTATTTT
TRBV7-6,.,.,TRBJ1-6,CASSLAEGFSYNSPLHF,TGTGCCAGCAGCTTAGCGGAGGGTTTCTCCTATAATTCACCCCTCCACTTT
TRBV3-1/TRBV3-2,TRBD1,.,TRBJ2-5,CASSQDGRGRETQYF,TGTGCCAGCAGCCAAGACGGCAGGGGGCGTGAGACCCAGTACTTC
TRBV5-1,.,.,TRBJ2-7,CASGPGLLKEQYF,TGCGCCAGCGGCCCGGGACTCCTTAAAGAGCAGTACTTC
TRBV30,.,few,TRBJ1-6,CALGQYNSPLHF,TGTGCCCTCGGACAGTATAATTCACCCCTCCACTTT
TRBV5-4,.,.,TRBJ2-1,CASSFGGIGGNEQFF,TGTGCCAGCAGCTTCGGCGGGATTGGGGGCAATGAGCAGTTCTTC
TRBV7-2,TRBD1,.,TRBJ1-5,CASSNPTGGNQPQHF,TGTGCCAGCAGCAACCCCACAGGGGGGAATCAGCCCCAGCATTTT
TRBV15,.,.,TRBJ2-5,CATSRLAGETQYF,TGTGCCACCAGCAGACTAGCCGGGGAGACCCAGTACTTC
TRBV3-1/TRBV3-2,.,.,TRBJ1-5,CASSRDTSNQPQHF,TGTGCCAGCAGCCGCGATACTAGCAATCAGCCCCAGCATTTT
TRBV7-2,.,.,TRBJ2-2,CASVSNGGTGELFF,TGTGCCAGCGTGAGTAACGGTGGCACCGGGGAGCTGTTTTTT
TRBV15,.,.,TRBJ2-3,CATSYALNRDTQYF,TGTGCCACCAGCTACGCACTTAACAGGGATACGCAGTATTTT
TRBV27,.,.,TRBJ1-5,CASRWGPGTAQHF,TGTGCCAGCAGGTGGGGGCCCGGTACAGCCCAGCATTTT
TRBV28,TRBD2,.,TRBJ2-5,CASTLGGLAGWFRGETQYF,TGTGCCAGCACCTTAGGGGGGCTAGCGGGATGGTTTCGGGGAGAGACCCAGTACTTC
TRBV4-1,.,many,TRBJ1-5,CASSRGGNQPQHF,TGCGCCAGCAGTCGGGGGGGCAATCAGCCCCAGCATTTT
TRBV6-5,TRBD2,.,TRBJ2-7,CASRRTSGAYEQYF,TGTGCCAGCAGGCGGACTAGCGGAGCCTACGAGCAGTACTTC
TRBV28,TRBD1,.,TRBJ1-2,CASSPRGRRGYTF,TGTGCCAGCAGCCCCAGGGGGCGGCGTGGCTACACCTTC
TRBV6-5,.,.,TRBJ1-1,CASSQTRTEAFF,TGTGCCAGCAGCCAAACGCGGACTGAAGCTTTCTTT
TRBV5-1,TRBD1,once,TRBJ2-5,CASSPRQGRETQYF,TGCGCCAGCAGCCCCCGACAGGGCAGAGAGACCCAGTACTTC
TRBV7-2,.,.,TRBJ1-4,CASSLNRATNEKLFF,TGTGCCAGCAGCTTAAACAGAGCAACTAATGAAAAACTGTTTTTT
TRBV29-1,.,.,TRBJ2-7,CSAGSRSYEQYF,TGCAGCGCGGGGTCAAGGAGCTACGAGCAGTACTTC